This T cell receptor beta chain originates from a study of T cells expressing NK-cell markers. One entry per CDR3 protein, without DNA, is what TCRdb gives after re-calling the 5' RACE reads. The sample has 500,000 to 700,000 distinct CDR3 sequences. Overall study results and limits: Evidence did not settle whether expanded NKG2C+ T cell clones targeted HCMV.

Per germline, CDR1 MDHEN and CDR2 SYDVKM. The length of the CDR3 is 16 residues. Comment on this clonotype: Its cognate antigen is unknown.

This TCR came from a man aged 18 to 35 in good health. The J gene is TRBJ2-5, the V gene TRBV28; TCRdb outputs TRBD2, but without DNA this stays unchecked. Material for sequencing was blood T cells: a sorted CD56 or NKG2C T cell subset, CD4+ or CD8+ T cells, or bulk PBMC T cells (not recorded which). CDR3 residues: CASSLREGHSEETQYF.